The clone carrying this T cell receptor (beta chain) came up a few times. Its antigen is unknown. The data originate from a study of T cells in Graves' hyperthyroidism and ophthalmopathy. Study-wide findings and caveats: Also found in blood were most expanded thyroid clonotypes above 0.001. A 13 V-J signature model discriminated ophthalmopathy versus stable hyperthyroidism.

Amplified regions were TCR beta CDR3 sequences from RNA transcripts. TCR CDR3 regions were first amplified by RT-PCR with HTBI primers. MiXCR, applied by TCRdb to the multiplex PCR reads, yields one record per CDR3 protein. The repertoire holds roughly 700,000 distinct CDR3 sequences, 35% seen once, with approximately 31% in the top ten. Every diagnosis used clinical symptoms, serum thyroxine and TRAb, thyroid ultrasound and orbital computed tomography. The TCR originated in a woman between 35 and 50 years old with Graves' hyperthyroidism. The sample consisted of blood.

In DNA form, the CDR3 reads TGTGCCACCAGTGAGGCGGGCGGGTACGAGCAGTACTTC. This encodes CATSEAGGYEQYF. This sequence joins TRBV24-1 and TRBJ2-7, with a possible D match to TRBD2 (5 bases). Per germline, CDR1 KGHDR and CDR2 SFDVKD. Trimming removed 4 bases at V and 4 bases at J, with 10 bases between. The CDR3 spans 13 residues.